This section outlines one T cell receptor (beta chain) sequence together with its context. Its antigen is currently unknown. This entry is derived from a study of T cells in localized non-small cell lung cancer. General study results and limits: Uninvolved adjacent lung showed peak T cell clonality, exceeding tumor. Longer overall survival associated with higher blood T cell density; shorter survival with higher adjacent-lung clonality. Since sequencing was restricted to only one region of the tumor, intratumor heterogeneity remains a possibility.

This CDR3 comprises 15 residues. V was clipped by 2 bases and J by 1 base; unmatched bases: 5. Germline V gene lookup returns CDR1 SGHKS and CDR2 YYEKEE (reference sequence). Profiled with immunoSEQ multiplex PCR; TCRdb holds only in-frame clones, not every one. The table lists over 30,000 clones, 86% of them singletons. Sequenced here: peripheral blood mononuclear cells, sampled before any cancer treatment. The sequence derives from a male donor older than 55 with stage II lung adenocarcinoma. The V and J genes are TRBV5-5 and TRBJ1-1; 7 nucleotides line up with TRBD1. The CDR3 protein is CASSLSGTANTEAFF. In DNA, the CDR3 is TGTGCCAGCAGCTTATCCGGGACAGCGAACACTGAAGCTTTCTTT.